Reported below is one T cell receptor (beta chain). Gene names denote mouse genes. Read data end 4 residues before the CDR3 end; the end is taken from the germline J gene. The data were obtained in a study of CD8+ T cells in alopecia areata. CDR3 length equals 12 residues. Germline CDR1 SGHDT, CDR2 FRDEAV. Extraction of RNA preceded its reverse transcription into cDNA, which served as the sequencing template. Sequencing was performed with immunoSEQ multiplex PCR; in TCRdb, only in-frame clones are kept and a portion is missing. Recorded here are about 19,000 clones, none singletons. Cutaneous lymph node cells were pooled, and they were sorted using CD4, CD8alpha, NKG2D, NKG2ACE and other markers.

Sequencing used CD8+ T cells sorted from a lymph node. V gene TRBV14 combines with J gene TRBJ2-7; TRBD1 agrees at 7 bases. The clonotype originates from a C3H/HeJ mouse with alopecia areata. MHC haplotype here: H2-k. This CDR3 reads CASSPGTDEQYF. The sequenced CDR3 bases are TGTGCCAGCAGCCCTGGGACAGAT.